The next 15 T cell receptor beta chains were all read from a single sample in a study of shared clonotypes between healthy human individuals (dated by TCRdb to the early 2020s). Library preparation was by the immunoSEQ multiplex PCR assay. Not all clones reach the TCRdb copy of this immuneACCESS table, which keeps in-frame sequences only. Checked studies attribute under half of the gap to unresolved V genes and leave the rest unexplained. Present in this sample are some 1 million clones, 65% to 75% of which were seen just once. The ten largest account for approximately 1.5% of the sample. Sequenced input: memory CD4+ T cells sorted from blood. The cell subset or site label, read with the paper, signifies: CD45RA-negative fraction. Every receptor here comes from a man between 18 and 29 years old in good health.

The chain links TRBV5-6 to TRBJ1-2; a possible D gene is TRBD1 (6 bases). The length of the CDR3 is 13 residues. Per germline, CDR1 SGHDT and CDR2 YYEEEE. Trimming left V 5 bases short and J 6 bases short, with 14 bases between. The CDR3 sequence: CASSFGQSNGYTF. CDR3 DNA: TGTGCCAGCAGTTTTGGACAGTCGAATGGCTACACCTTC. Supplemented by reference TRBV5-6 and TRBJ1-2, the full variable domain reads DAGVTQSPTHLIKTRGQQVTLRCSPKSGHDTVSWYQQALGQGPQFIFQYYEEEERQRGNFPDRFSGHQFPNYSSELNVNALLLGDSALYLCASSFGQSNGYTFGSGTRLTVV.

This rearrangement joins TRBV18 to TRBJ1-6; no clear D gene. The CDR3 runs to 15 residues. Deletions cut 3 bases from V and 7 bases from J, with 13 bases between. The germline CDR1 and CDR2 sequences are KGHSH and LQKENI. The CDR3 DNA sequence: TGTGCCAGCTCACCGGATCGAGGGCTAAATTCACCCCTCCACTTT. Translation: CASSPDRGLNSPLHF. Using reference TRBV18 and TRBJ1-6 for the parts outside the CDR3, the full variable domain is NAGVMQNPRHLVRRRGQEARLRCSPMKGHSHVYWYRQLPEEGLKFMVYLQKENIIDESGMPKERFSAEFPKEGPSILRIQQVVRGDSAAYFCASSPDRGLNSPLHFGNGTRLTVT.

On this clone: The same CDR3 arises from other DNA sequences in this sample as well. This chain connects TRBV7-6 to TRBJ2-3, with TRBD2 identical over 10 bases. CDR3 length: 16 residues. Germline assignment: CDR1 SGHVS and CDR2 FNYEAQ. V was clipped by 1 base and J by 2 bases; unmatched bases: 3. In DNA, the CDR3 is TGTGCCAGCAGCTTAGATAGCGGGGGGAACACAGATACGCAGTATTTT. Its translation is CASSLDSGGNTDTQYF.

The chain carries TRBV6-6 and TRBJ2-3, with D hard to call. The CDR3 runs 14 residues. The germline CDR1 and CDR2 sequences are MNHNY and SVGAGI (reference sequence). The V end was cut by 3 bases, the J end by 2 bases, with 9 bases between. The CDR3 nucleotides are TGTGCCAGCAGTTATAATCGGAACACAGATACGCAGTATTTT. Protein product: CASSYNRNTDTQYF.

V gene TRBV10-2 combines with J gene TRBJ2-7; 11 bases line up with TRBD2. V shed 8 bases and J 6 bases; nucleotides not matched to a gene: 9. The CDR3 contains 14 residues. From germline, CDR1 is WSHSY and CDR2 SAAADI. This chain's CDR3 is CASQIGLAGGEQYF. The CDR3 bases are TGCGCCAGCCAAATCGGCCTAGCGGGGGGCGAGCAGTACTTC.

With respect to this clone: Other DNA sequences within the sample encode an identical CDR3. This chain uses TRBV12-5 with TRBJ1-1; TRBD1 might be the D (6 bases). The V end lost 4 bases, the J end lost 6 bases, and 9 bases lay between the germline ends. CDR3 length: 12 amino acids. Germline assignment: CDR1 LGHNT and CDR2 FRNRAP. The CDR3 protein is CASGSGAAEAFF. DNA of the CDR3: TGTGCTAGTGGTTCAGGGGCGGCTGAAGCTTTCTTT. Full variable domain (outside the CDR3, taken from reference TRBV12-5 and TRBJ1-1): DARVTQTPRHKVTEMGQEVTMRCQPILGHNTVFWYRQTMMQGLELLAYFRNRAPLDDSGMPKDRFSAEMPDATLATLKIQPSEPRDSAVYFCASGSGAAEAFFGQGTRLTVV.

The V and J genes are TRBV5-4 and TRBJ2-7; D is unresolved. The V gene's germline CDR1 is SGHNT and CDR2 YYREEE (reference sequence). This CDR3 contains 13 residues. The V end was cut by 0 bases, the J end by 2 bases, with 6 bases between. The CDR3 nucleotides read TGTGCCAGCAGCTTGGTGTCTACCTACGAGCAGTACTTC. Its translation: CASSLVSTYEQYF.

The rearrangement links TRBV6-1 to TRBJ1-1, with D perhaps matching TRBD1 (5 bases). Germline CDR1 is MNHNS and CDR2 is SASEGT. The CDR3 is made up of 13 amino acids. The germline V and J ends were trimmed by 6 bases and 3 bases, with 11 bases remaining between them. CDR3 in amino acids: CASRKGSDTEAFF. CDR3 sequence (DNA): TGTGCCAGCAGGAAGGGGTCTGACACTGAAGCTTTCTTT.

The chain joins TRBV18 to TRBJ1-1, with D perhaps TRBD1 (6 bases). V lost 1 base and J lost 8, with 14 bases in between. Germline assignment: CDR1 KGHSH and CDR2 LQKENI. The CDR3 loop spans 14 amino acids. CDR3 sequence: CASSPRGVGAEAFF. The CDR3 nucleotides read TGTGCCAGCTCACCACGGGGCGTGGGGGCCGAAGCTTTCTTT.

The V call is TRBV28, the J call TRBJ1-6, with TRBD1 as a possible D gene (5 bases). V lost 4 bases to trimming and J lost 14 bases, with 15 bases between them. CDR3 length equals 13 residues. In germline, CDR1 is MDHEN, CDR2 SYDVKM. CDR3 residues: CASSSGGFLALHF. CDR3 in DNA: TGTGCCAGCAGTTCTGGGGGGTTTTTGGCCCTCCACTTT.

V gene TRBV4-2 combines with J gene TRBJ1-2; D possibly corresponds to TRBD1 (6 bases). CDR3 length: 14 amino acids. V was cut by 1 base and J by 3 bases, with 9 bases left in between. Germline V gene sequence: CDR1 LGHNA, CDR2 YNFKEQ. The CDR3 loop reads CASSQAGADYGYTF. The CDR3 DNA is TGTGCCAGCAGCCAAGCGGGGGCTGACTATGGCTACACCTTC.

The gene calls are TRBV19 and TRBJ1-2; 10 nucleotides match TRBD1. J was trimmed by 8 bases and V by 5 bases; bases with no gene match: 11. Germline V gene sequence: CDR1 LNHDA, CDR2 SQIVND (reference sequence). CDR3 length equals 15 residues. For the CDR3, the DNA is TGTGCCAGTAGTCAGGTCGAGACAGGGGGCGCCGGCTACACCTTC. As protein: CASSQVETGGAGYTF.

V usage is TRBV4-3 and J usage is TRBJ2-3, with TRBD2 identical over 13 bases. Germline V gene data show CDR1 as LGHNA and CDR2 as YSLEER. This CDR3 has 16 amino acids. Losses at the gene ends were 0 bases for V and 6 bases for J; bases not matched to a gene: 3. The CDR3 coding sequence is TGCGCCAGCAGCCAAGAAACGGGACTAGCGGGGGATACGCAGTATTTT. Translated: CASSQETGLAGDTQYF.

The V and J genes are TRBV2 and TRBJ2-7, with a weak D call TRBD1 (6 bases). The V end was cut by 2 bases, the J end by 1 base, with 15 bases between. The germline CDR1 and CDR2 sequences are SNHLY and FYNNEI. The CDR3 has 16 residues. The CDR3 bases are TGTGCCAGCAGTGAACGTCCGGGTGGACAGTCCTACGAGCAGTACTTC. Translated, it gives CASSERPGGQSYEQYF.

The chain is built from TRBV7-9 and TRBJ2-1; TRBD1 agrees at 7 bases. This CDR3 is 17 amino acids long. V dropped 5 bases and J dropped 6; count of bases not matched to a gene: 16. Germline V gene sequence: CDR1 SEHNR, CDR2 FQNEAQ (reference sequence). CDR3 protein: CASSPKLRDSNINEQFF. DNA for the CDR3: TGTGCCAGCAGCCCCAAACTCCGGGACAGCAACATCAATGAGCAGTTCTTC.